The clone carrying this TCR beta chain came up once. The sample belongs to a study of T cell responses to AZD1222 COVID-19 vaccine. Using immunoSEQ multiplex PCR, the repertoire was profiled, and TCRdb retains in-frame clones only, with some absent. The sample lists some 63,000 clones; 89% were seen once. Sequencing was performed on peripheral blood, taken 28 days after the second AZD1222 dose. This TCR came from an adult who received the AZD1222 COVID-19 vaccine.

The DNA for the CDR3 is TGTGCCAGTAGTCCGACGAAGGGGATTAGCACCTTC. It is translated as CASSPTKGISTF. The genes are TRBV19 and TRBJ1-2; perhaps TRBD1 as D (5 bases). The CDR3 covers 12 residues. In germline, CDR1 is LNHDA, CDR2 SQIVND (reference sequence). Trimming took 5 bases from V and 13 from J, leaving 17 bases between them.